The 25 T cell receptor beta chains listed next were all sequenced from one sample in a study of spatial heterogeneity in lung cancer. TCRdb reanalysed the 5' RACE reads using MiXCR and keeps one entry per CDR3 protein. In the table there are some 37,000 distinct CDR3 sequences, about 7.2% of which are singletons. Specified time point: sample taken at primary tumor resection. The sample here was PBMCs, taken at surgery. These receptors were obtained from a female donor with early-stage non-small cell lung cancer.

This clonotype has at least ten counts. This chain joins TRBV5-4 and TRBJ2-5, with 7 bases identical to TRBD1. CDR1 and CDR2 (germline): SGHNT, YYREEE (reference sequence). The CDR3 totals 14 residues. Trimming at V came to 4 bases and at J to 3 bases, leaving 6 bases not matched to a gene. The CDR3 is CASSRGTDEETQYF. The DNA for the CDR3 is TGTGCCAGCAGCCGAGGGACAGACGAAGAGACCCAGTACTTC.

This clonotype was seen ten or more times. The rearrangement links TRBV7-9 to TRBJ2-1, with 8 positions matching TRBD2. The CDR3 contains 19 residues. Trimming cost V 4 bases and J 15 bases; bases outside gene matches: 29. Germline V CDR1 and CDR2: SEHNR, FQNEAQ (reference sequence). CDR3 nucleotides: TGTGCCAGCAGCTCGTTACGATCTAGCGGGCCCCTCTCCCCCGTAGGGTCGTTCTTC. Residues: CASSSLRSSGPLSPVGSFF.

This clonotype was seen many times. The V gene is TRBV15, the J gene TRBJ2-1; D not certain. This CDR3 is built from 15 residues. V gave up 4 bases and J gave up 8 bases, with 18 bases separating them. The germline CDR1 and CDR2 sequences are LNHNV and YYDKDF (reference sequence). The CDR3 loop reads CATSTSPIRVDEQFF. In DNA, the CDR3 is TGTGCCACCAGCACCTCCCCGATTCGGGTGGATGAGCAGTTCTTC.

This clonotype was picked up many times. V is TRBV12-5 and J is TRBJ2-4; no reliable D call. V dropped 9 bases and J dropped 0 bases, with 6 bases sitting between them. CDR1 is LGHNT and CDR2 is FRNRAP in the germline V gene. The CDR3 covers 12 residues. The CDR3 protein is CASPGAKNIQYF. In DNA form, the CDR3 reads TGTGCTAGCCCCGGAGCCAAAAACATTCAGTACTTC.

This clonotype was seen more than once but under ten times. This chain uses TRBV20-1 with TRBJ2-1; no firm D call. Germline V gene lookup returns CDR1 DFQATT and CDR2 SNEGSKA (reference sequence). The CDR3 sequence is 15 residues long. Deletions cut 6 bases from V and 4 bases from J, with 19 bases between. CDR3 residues: CSASTGPPEYNEQFF. Here the CDR3 DNA reads TGCAGTGCCAGCACTGGACCACCAGAATACAATGAGCAGTTCTTC.

This chain connects TRBV18 to TRBJ1-4, with D perhaps matching TRBD1 (5 bases). The CDR3 contains 16 residues. Trimming took off 2 bases at V and 4 bases at J, with 14 bases between the two ends. Looked up from germline, CDR1 is KGHSH and CDR2 is LQKENI. The CDR3: CASSPGSRGDNEKLFF. As DNA, the CDR3 is TGTGCCAGCTCACCAGGCTCCCGGGGCGATAATGAAAAACTGTTTTTT.

CDR3 bases: TGCAGTGCTTTACTAGCGGGAAAAGAGACCCAGTACTTC. Its translation is CSALLAGKETQYF. The rearrangement joins TRBV20-1 to TRBJ2-5; 10 nucleotides align to TRBD2. This CDR3 region has 13 residues. The junction had 3 bases not matched to a gene; V was cut back by 5 bases and J by 3 bases. CDR1 and CDR2 from the germline V gene are DFQATT and SNEGSKA (reference sequence).

This clonotype was seen at least ten times. The gene calls are TRBV7-2 and TRBJ2-1; D is possibly TRBD2 (6 bases). The CDR3 runs to 13 residues. Germline V gene lookup returns CDR1 SGHTA and CDR2 FQGNSA. The germline V and J ends were trimmed by 3 bases and 10 bases, with 13 bases remaining between them. CDR3 sequence (DNA): TGTGCCAGCAGCTTTGGAGGGCCTAGGGAGCAGTTCTTC. Translated: CASSFGGPREQFF.

This clonotype occurred many times. The V call is TRBV27, the J call TRBJ2-2, with D maybe TRBD2 (6 bases). V was cut by 3 bases and J by 5 bases, with 16 bases left in between. This CDR3 comprises 16 residues. Per germline, CDR1 MNHEY and CDR2 SMNVEV (reference sequence). CDR3 bases: TGTGCCAGCAGTTTTTTAGCGGCCCAAGGAACCGGGGAGCTGTTTTTT. As protein: CASSFLAAQGTGELFF.

This clonotype was detected a few times. This chain joins TRBV5-6 and TRBJ1-1, with TRBD1 matching over 9 bases. The CDR3 runs to 18 residues. Germline V CDR1 and CDR2: SGHDT, YYEEEE. Trimming took 1 base from V and 4 from J; bases not matched to a gene: 14. In DNA, the CDR3 is TGTGCCAGCAGCTTGCTCGCAGGACAGGGGTCCGGAGGCACTGAAGCTTTCTTT. Its translation: CASSLLAGQGSGGTEAFF. Drawing the rest from reference TRBV5-6 and TRBJ1-1, the complete variable domain is DAGVTQSPTHLIKTRGQQVTLRCSPKSGHDTVSWYQQALGQGPQFIFQYYEEEERQRGNFPDRFSGHQFPNYSSELNVNALLLGDSALYLCASSLLAGQGSGGTEAFFGQGTRLTVV.

There are many counts of this clonotype. V and J are TRBV28 and TRBJ2-5, with TRBD2 identical over 13 bases. Looked up from germline, CDR1 is MDHEN and CDR2 is SYDVKM. The CDR3 length is 17 residues. V lost 4 bases, J lost 2 bases, and 7 bases stayed unmatched. The CDR3 here is CASSSRLAGGPQETQYF. The DNA of the CDR3 is TGTGCCAGCAGTTCACGACTAGCGGGGGGACCACAAGAGACCCAGTACTTC.

Ten or more counts support this clonotype. The chain links TRBV5-1 to TRBJ1-6, with 7 bases identical to TRBD1. CDR3 size: 16 residues. Germline CDR1 reads SGHRS; CDR2 reads YFSETQ. V lost 4 bases and J lost 13; bases outside the gene matches: 17. CDR3 nucleotide sequence: TGCGCCAGCAGCCTGGACGGTCCGCAGGGGGGATTTCCCCTCCACTTT. It specifies CASSLDGPQGGFPLHF.

This clonotype appeared many times. The V gene is TRBV13, the J gene TRBJ2-3, with 8 bases matching TRBD2. J was trimmed by 2 bases and V by 6 bases; bases with no gene match: 16. CDR1 and CDR2 (germline): PRHDT, FYEKMQ (reference sequence). The CDR3 contains 18 residues. CDR3 bases: TGTGCCAGCAGGGGACTAGGCAGTGGTGGTAGCGTCACAGATACGCAGTATTTT. Its protein product is CASRGLGSGGSVTDTQYF.

This clonotype showed up many times. The V gene is TRBV7-2, the J gene TRBJ2-3; 10 nucleotides agree with TRBD2. The trim removed 2 bases at V and 1 base at J, leaving 6 bases unmatched. Germline V gene data show CDR1 as SGHTA and CDR2 as FQGNSA. CDR3 length equals 17 residues. The DNA for the CDR3 is TGTGCCAGCAGCTTACTAGCGGGAGTGTACGGCACAGATACGCAGTATTTT. Protein sequence: CASSLLAGVYGTDTQYF.

This clonotype was observed at least ten times. V gene TRBV7-6 combines with J gene TRBJ1-2; D perhaps matches TRBD1 (5 bases). The CDR3 has 14 residues. Germline V gene sequence: CDR1 SGHVS, CDR2 FNYEAQ. The V gene lost 2 bases and the J gene lost 4 bases, with 11 bases spanning the gap. The CDR3 region is CASSLTGTSYGYTF. CDR3 nucleotides: TGTGCCAGCAGCTTAACTGGGACCTCCTATGGCTACACCTTC. Full variable domain (remainder filled in from reference TRBV7-6 and TRBJ1-2): GAGVSQSPRYKVTKRGQDVALRCDPISGHVSLYWYRQALGQGPEFLTYFNYEAQQDKSGLPNDRFSAERPEGSISTLTIQRTEQRDSAMYRCASSLTGTSYGYTFGSGTRLTVV.

For this clonotype: Since a much larger clone is just one base distant, this may be a read error. The rearrangement joins TRBV2 to TRBJ2-1; D is ambiguous. The CDR3 covers 11 residues. Germline CDR1 reads SNHLY; CDR2 reads FYNNEI. The chain's CDR3 is CVSRMESEQFF. As DNA, the CDR3 is TGTGTCAGCAGGATGGAGTCTGAGCAGTTCTTC.

Notes on this clonotype: Just one base apart from a much larger clone, this may be a read error. The genes are TRBV5-1 and TRBJ2-3, with 9 nucleotides matching TRBD2. Per the germline V gene, CDR1 is SGHRS and CDR2 is YFSETQ. This CDR3 has 14 amino acids. CDR3 coding DNA: TGCGCCAGCAGCTCGGGGACTAGCACAAATACGCAGTATTTT. This sequence encodes CASSSGTSTNTQYF. The full variable domain, with the rest looked up from reference TRBV5-1 and TRBJ2-3, is KAGVTQTPRYLIKTRGQQVTLSCSPISGHRSVSWYQQTPGQGLQFLFEYFSETQRNKGNFPGRFSGRQFSNSRSEMNVSTLELGDSALYLCASSSGTSTNTQYFGPGTRLTVL.

This clonotype was recorded at least ten times. V gene TRBV11-2 combines with J gene TRBJ2-7; TRBD1 aligns across 8 bases. V gave up 5 bases and J gave up 4 bases; unmatched junction bases: 10. Germline V gene sequence: CDR1 SGHAT, CDR2 FQNNGV. The CDR3 is made up of 15 amino acids. CDR3 amino acids: CASSPGQGTGYEQYF. CDR3 sequence (DNA): TGTGCCAGCAGCCCAGGACAGGGAACGGGTTACGAGCAGTACTTC.

Turning to this clonotype: It may be a read error: a sequence one base away is much more abundant. J is TRBJ2-5 and V is TRBV3-1; the match to TRBD1 covers 8 bases. Germline V gives CDR1 LGHDT, CDR2 YNNKEL (reference sequence). This CDR3 is built from 15 residues. The DNA of the CDR3 is TGTGCCAGCAGCCCCGAGACAGGGGTCGGAGAGACCCAGAACTTC. As protein: CASSPETGVGETQNF.

This clonotype was seen at least ten times. This rearrangement joins TRBV28 to TRBJ2-1, with TRBD2 matching 12 bases. Germline V gives CDR1 MDHEN, CDR2 SYDVKM. The CDR3 runs 16 residues. V was pared by 2 bases and J by 3 bases, with 2 bases of the junction left unmatched. The CDR3 here is CASSLPGLAGYNEQFF. The DNA of the CDR3 is TGTGCCAGCAGTTTACCGGGACTAGCGGGCTACAATGAGCAGTTCTTC.

This clonotype was seen ten or more times. The chain joins TRBV29-1 to TRBJ2-4; 10 bases are a match to TRBD1. This CDR3 comprises 14 residues. Germline V lookup: CDR1 SQVTM, CDR2 ANQGSEA. V lost 6 bases, J lost 7 bases, and 9 bases stayed unmatched. This CDR3 reads CSVEPGQGTNIQYF. CDR3 nucleotides: TGCAGCGTAGAACCGGGACAGGGGACGAACATTCAGTACTTC.

This clonotype was counted at least ten times. This chain connects TRBV28 to TRBJ2-6; D possibly corresponds to TRBD2 (5 bases). In germline, CDR1 is MDHEN, CDR2 SYDVKM. The CDR3 consists of 15 residues. V shed 6 bases and J shed 4 bases, with 13 bases lying between them. The CDR3 reads CASSHRGSGANVLTF. The CDR3 DNA follows: TGTGCCAGCAGCCACCGAGGGTCGGGGGCCAACGTCCTGACTTTC.

This clonotype has ten or more counts. The genes are TRBV20-1 and TRBJ2-2; the D gene is possibly TRBD1 (5 bases). Between the trimmed V and J ends, which lost 2 bases and 3 bases, there was a span of 7 bases. Germline V lookup: CDR1 DFQATT, CDR2 SNEGSKA (reference sequence). The CDR3 loop spans 13 amino acids. In nucleotides, the CDR3 is TGCAGTGCTAGACTAGGGGACACCGGGGAGCTGTTTTTT. This sequence encodes CSARLGDTGELFF.

This rearrangement joins TRBV7-2 to TRBJ2-5, with D perhaps matching TRBD1 or TRBD2 (6 bases each). This CDR3 spans 14 amino acids. Germline loops: CDR1 SGHTA, CDR2 FQGNSA. Deletions cut 3 bases from V and 5 bases from J, with 13 bases between. CDR3 residues: CASSFSGADETQYF. The DNA of the CDR3 is TGTGCCAGCAGCTTTTCGGGGGCCGATGAGACCCAGTACTTC.

J is TRBJ2-1 and V is TRBV6-6; 14 nucleotides agree with TRBD2. The germline V gene encodes CDR1 MNHNY and CDR2 SVGAGI (reference sequence). The trim removed 5 bases at V and 5 bases at J, leaving 11 bases unmatched. The CDR3 runs 18 residues. CDR3 sequence (DNA): TGTGCCAGCAGTGTTCCCGGGACTAGCGGGAGTTTCAACAATGAGCAGTTCTTC. Protein: CASSVPGTSGSFNNEQFF.